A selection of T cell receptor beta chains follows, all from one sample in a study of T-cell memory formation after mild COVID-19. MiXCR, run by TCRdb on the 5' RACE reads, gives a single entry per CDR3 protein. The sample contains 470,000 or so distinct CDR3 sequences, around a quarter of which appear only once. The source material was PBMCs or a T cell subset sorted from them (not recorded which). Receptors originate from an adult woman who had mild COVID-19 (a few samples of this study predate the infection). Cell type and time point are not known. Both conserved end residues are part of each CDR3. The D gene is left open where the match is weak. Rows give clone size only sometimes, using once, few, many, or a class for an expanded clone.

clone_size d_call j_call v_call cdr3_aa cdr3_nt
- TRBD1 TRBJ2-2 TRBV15 CATSIVPGQGRNTGELFF TGTGCCACCAGCATTGTCCCGGGACAGGGTAGGAACACCGGGGAGCTGTTTTTT
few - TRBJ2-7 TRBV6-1 CASSDVQPYEQYF TGTGCCAGCAGTGATGTACAGCCCTACGAGCAGTACTTC
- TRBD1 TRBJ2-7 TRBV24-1 CATSVGQGKDEQYF TGTGCCACCAGTGTGGGACAGGGTAAAGACGAGCAGTACTTC
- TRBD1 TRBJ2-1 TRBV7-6 CASSGRDSPNNEQFF TGTGCCAGCAGCGGCCGGGACAGTCCCAACAATGAGCAGTTCTTC
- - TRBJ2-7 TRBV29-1 CSGRAGEGYEQYF TGCAGCGGACGTGCAGGGGAGGGCTACGAGCAGTACTTC
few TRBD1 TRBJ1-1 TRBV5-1 CASSLSAQGDTEAFF TGCGCCAGCAGCTTGAGCGCGCAGGGGGACACTGAAGCTTTCTTT
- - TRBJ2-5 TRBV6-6 CASSYRGSSPETQYF TGTGCCAGCAGTTACAGGGGGTCCTCGCCAGAGACCCAGTACTTC
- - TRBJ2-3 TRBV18 CASSPLLRGVADTQYF TGTGCCAGCTCACCACTCCTTCGGGGAGTTGCGGATACGCAGTATTTT
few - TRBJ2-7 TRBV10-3 CAISDPPILGSYEQYF TGTGCCATCAGTGATCCGCCAATCCTAGGGAGCTACGAGCAGTACTTC
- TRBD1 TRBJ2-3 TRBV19 CASSWDRGQDTQYF TGTGCCAGTAGTTGGGACAGGGGACAGGATACGCAGTATTTT
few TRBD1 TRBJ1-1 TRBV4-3 CASSQTGQGTTEAFF TGCGCCAGCAGCCAAACCGGACAGGGGACCACTGAAGCTTTCTTT
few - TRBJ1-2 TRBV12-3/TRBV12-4 CASSLNWHYGYTF TGTGCCAGCAGTCTTAATTGGCATTATGGCTACACCTTC
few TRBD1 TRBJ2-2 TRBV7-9 CASSSGDRVHTGELFF TGTGCCAGCAGCTCCGGAGACAGGGTCCACACCGGGGAGCTGTTTTTT
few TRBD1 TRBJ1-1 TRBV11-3 CASSPRQGSYIEAFF TGTGCCAGCAGCCCGAGACAGGGGTCGTATATTGAGGCTTTCTTT
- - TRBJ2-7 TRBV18 CASSPSQGDYEQYF TGTGCCAGCTCACCGAGTCAGGGAGACTACGAGCAGTACTTC
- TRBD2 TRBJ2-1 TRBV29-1 CSVAASGSSYNEQFF TGCAGCGTTGCGGCTAGCGGGAGCTCCTACAATGAGCAGTTCTTC
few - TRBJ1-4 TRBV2 CASSEVGRGNEKLFF TGTGCCAGCAGTGAAGTAGGGCGAGGGAATGAAAAACTGTTTTTT
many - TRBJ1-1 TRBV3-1 CASSQDQFTEAFF TGTGCCAGCAGCCAGGACCAGTTCACTGAAGCTTTCTTT
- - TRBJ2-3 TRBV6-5 CASRRDVDTQYF TGTGCCAGCAGAAGGGACGTAGATACGCAGTATTTT
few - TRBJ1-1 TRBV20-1 CSAREARTGTLNTEAFF TGCAGTGCTAGAGAGGCCCGTACTGGGACACTTAACACTGAAGCTTTCTTT
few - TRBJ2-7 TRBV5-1 CASSLAPSPSYEQYF TGCGCCAGCAGCTTGGCCCCATCCCCCTCCTACGAGCAGTACTTC
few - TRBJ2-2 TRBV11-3 CAVQGSGELFF TGTGCCGTTCAGGGATCCGGGGAGCTGTTTTTT